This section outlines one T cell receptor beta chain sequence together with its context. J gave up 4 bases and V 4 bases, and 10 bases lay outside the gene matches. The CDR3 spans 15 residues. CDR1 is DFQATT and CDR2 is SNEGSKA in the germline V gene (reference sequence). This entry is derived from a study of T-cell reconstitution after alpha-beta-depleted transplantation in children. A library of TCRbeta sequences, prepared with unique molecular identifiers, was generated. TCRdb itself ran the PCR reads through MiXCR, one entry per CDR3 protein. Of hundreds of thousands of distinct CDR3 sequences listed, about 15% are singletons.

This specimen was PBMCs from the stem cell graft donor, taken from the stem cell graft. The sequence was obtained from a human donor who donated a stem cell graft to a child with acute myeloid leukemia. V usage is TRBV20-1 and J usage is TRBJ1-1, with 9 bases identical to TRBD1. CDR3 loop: CSATTGTGSGTEAFF. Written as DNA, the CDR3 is TGCAGTGCTACCACCGGGACAGGGAGTGGCACTGAAGCTTTCTTT.